The 27 T cell receptor beta chains below come from one sample, sequenced in a study of T cells in Graves' hyperthyroidism and ophthalmopathy. Regions amplified from RNA transcripts were the TCR beta CDR3 regions. HTBI primers were the set used in a first-round RT-PCR of the TCR CDR3. TCRdb processed the multiplex PCR reads anew with MiXCR; each CDR3 protein has one entry. Among about 700,000 distinct CDR3 sequences listed, 11% to 15% were seen once. Sequencing used blood. These receptors all come from a woman aged 18-35 years with Graves' hyperthyroidism.

This clonotype was seen many times. The CDR3 region is CASSLLSGGTEAFF. In nucleotides, the CDR3 is TGTGCCAGCAGCCTACTTTCAGGGGGGACTGAAGCTTTCTTT. This chain joins TRBV3-1 and TRBJ1-1; TRBD1 matches at 7 bases. V lost 4 bases to trimming and J lost 5 bases; unmatched junction nucleotides: 7. CDR1 is LGHDT, CDR2 YNNKEL, per germline (reference sequence). The CDR3 totals 14 residues.

Many counts were recorded for this clonotype. The rearrangement uses TRBV3-1 and TRBJ2-5; 7 bases map to TRBD2. The V gene's germline CDR1 is LGHDT and CDR2 YNNKEL (reference sequence). The CDR3 has 15 residues. V lost 0 bases to trimming and J lost 4 bases; unmatched junction nucleotides: 5. CDR3 nucleotide sequence: TGTGCCAGCAGCCAAGATCCGGGAGGAGTAGAGACCCAGTACTTC. This gives the protein CASSQDPGGVETQYF.

V usage is TRBV28 and J usage is TRBJ1-3; D gene ambiguous. With 7 bases removed from V and 2 bases from J, the gap between germline ends came to 12 bases. Looked up from germline, CDR1 is MDHEN and CDR2 is SYDVKM. The CDR3 covers 14 residues. The CDR3 DNA reads as TGTGCCAGCACCCCCCTCCAGGCTGGAAACACCATATATTTT. Residues: CASTPLQAGNTIYF. Together with reference TRBV28 and TRBJ1-3, the CDR3 gives the full variable domain: DVKVTQSSRYLVKRTGEKVFLECVQDMDHENMFWYRQDPGLGLRLIYFSYDVKMKEKGDIPEGYSVSREKKERFSLILESASTNQTSMYLCASTPLQAGNTIYFGEGSWLTVV.

This clonotype was seen only a few times. This sequence joins TRBV29-1 and TRBJ2-3; D might be TRBD1 or TRBD2, each matching 5 bases. Trimming took 5 bases from V and 14 from J, leaving 17 bases between them. This CDR3 is 11 amino acids long. CDR1 and CDR2 (germline): SQVTM, ANQGSEA. The CDR3 loop reads CSVPGRPGPYF. As DNA, the CDR3 is TGCAGCGTTCCGGGACGCCCCGGACCGTATTTT.

This clonotype was counted many times. The chain couples TRBV11-2 to TRBJ2-5; D tentatively reads TRBD1 or TRBD2 (5 bases each). This CDR3 region has 15 residues. Trimming stripped 2 bases from V and 4 bases from J, with 14 bases between. CDR1 and CDR2 (germline): SGHAT, FQNNGV. The DNA of the CDR3 is TGTGCCAGCAGCTTATATCGGAAGAGGGGAGAGACCCAGTACTTC. Residues: CASSLYRKRGETQYF.

This clonotype was observed a few times. The chain joins TRBV20-1 to TRBJ2-2; perhaps TRBD2 as D (5 bases). Per germline, CDR1 DFQATT and CDR2 SNEGSKA (reference sequence). This CDR3 is 14 amino acids long. The V and J ends lost 3 bases and 6 bases respectively, with 14 bases between them. CDR3 bases: TGCAGTGCTAGGGTACCCCGGGAAGCCGGGGAGCTGTTTTTT. It encodes CSARVPREAGELFF.

This clonotype was counted at least ten times. The chain links TRBV13 to TRBJ2-3; D may be TRBD2 (6 bases). This CDR3 is 16 amino acids long. CDR1 PRHDT and CDR2 FYEKMQ come from the germline V gene (reference sequence). The V and J ends lost 4 bases and 0 bases respectively, with 14 bases between them. CDR3 loop: CASSSDSGTSTDTQYF. The CDR3 DNA follows: TGTGCCAGCAGCTCCGATAGCGGAACTAGCACAGATACGCAGTATTTT.

This clonotype was picked up many times. The CDR3 loop is CASSWDRGDTEAFF. The CDR3 DNA follows: TGTGCCAGCAGTTGGGACAGGGGGGACACTGAAGCTTTCTTT. The chain combines TRBV12-3 or TRBV12-4 with TRBJ1-1; 11 bases fit TRBD1. V was clipped by 4 bases and J by 3 bases; unmatched bases: 1. The CDR3 consists of 14 residues.

This clonotype was seen a handful of times. The chain joins TRBV5-1 to TRBJ2-7, with a weak D call TRBD1 (5 bases). Germline V gene lookup returns CDR1 SGHRS and CDR2 YFSETQ. V lost 0 bases to trimming and J lost 4 bases, with 14 bases between them. The CDR3 has 15 residues. CDR3 sequence: CASSLDRPPGYEQYF. In DNA form, the CDR3 reads TGCGCCAGCAGCTTGGACAGGCCCCCTGGATACGAGCAGTACTTC.

This clonotype was counted between two and nine times. The rearrangement links TRBV27 to TRBJ1-1; no firm D call. Germline V gene data show CDR1 as MNHEY and CDR2 as SMNVEV (reference sequence). V was shortened by 5 bases and J by 3 bases, with 10 bases between the two germline ends. There are 13 residues in the CDR3. CDR3 sequence: CASSERRDTEAFF. For the CDR3, the DNA is TGTGCCAGCAGTGAGCGGCGGGACACTGAAGCTTTCTTT.

This clonotype has at least ten counts. This chain connects TRBV28 to TRBJ1-1; D is undetermined. The CDR3 has 13 residues. CDR1 and CDR2 from the germline V gene are MDHEN and SYDVKM. V lost 0 bases, J lost 6 bases, and 8 bases lay in between. In DNA form, the CDR3 reads TGTGCCAGCAGTTTATGGGCCGCGGCTGAAGCTTTCTTT. Encoded protein: CASSLWAAAEAFF.

This clonotype was seen ten or more times. The chain recombines TRBV10-2 with TRBJ2-7; TRBD1 agrees at 10 bases. This CDR3 has 15 amino acids. V shed 2 bases and J 2 bases; nucleotides not matched to a gene: 3. Looked up from germline, CDR1 is WSHSY and CDR2 is SAAADI. DNA for the CDR3: TGCGCCAGCAGTGAGAGAGGGACAGGGGCCTACGAGCAGTACTTC. This translates into CASSERGTGAYEQYF.

This clonotype was detected only once. The gene calls are TRBV6-1 and TRBJ2-1; the match to TRBD2 covers 8 bases. The CDR3 runs 16 residues. The V gene end was trimmed by 7 bases and the J gene end by 0 bases; junction bases not matched to a gene: 8. Germline V gives CDR1 MNHNS, CDR2 SASEGT. CDR3 protein: CASTPTGTSSYNEQFF. DNA for the CDR3: TGTGCCAGCACCCCAACCGGGACTAGCTCCTACAATGAGCAGTTCTTC.

This clonotype was picked up a small number of times. The chain has TRBV20-1 and TRBJ1-2; D gene uncertain. V was clipped by 5 bases and J by 6 bases, with 25 bases between them. The germline gives CDR1 DFQATT, CDR2 SNEGSKA (reference sequence). The CDR3 is made up of 16 amino acids. The CDR3 DNA follows: TGCAGTGCTCTACCCCCTCGGGCCCGAGGCTTTGATGGCTACACCTTC. Translating gives CSALPPRARGFDGYTF.

V usage is TRBV18 and J usage is TRBJ2-5; the match to TRBD1 covers 9 bases. The ends lost 3 bases at V and 5 bases at J; junction bases unmatched: 10. This CDR3 comprises 16 residues. CDR1 and CDR2 (germline): KGHSH, LQKENI. The CDR3 DNA sequence: TGTGCCAGCTCACCTCGGACAGGGGCGGCCGGGGAGACCCAGTACTTC. Its translation: CASSPRTGAAGETQYF.

The V gene is TRBV6-1, the J gene TRBJ1-2; D call uncertain. Germline V gene sequence: CDR1 MNHNS, CDR2 SASEGT. Deletions cut 6 bases from V and 4 bases from J, with 9 bases between. The CDR3 contains 12 residues. CDR3 residues: CASRTSGYGYTF. CDR3 in DNA: TGTGCCAGCAGAACCTCGGGCTATGGCTACACCTTC.

This clonotype has ten or more counts. The chain employs TRBV9 and TRBJ2-7; 8 positions match TRBD1. Germline CDR1 SGDLS, CDR2 YYNGEE. The CDR3 is made up of 14 amino acids. V was clipped by 2 bases and J by 4 bases; unmatched bases: 5. The CDR3 nucleotides read TGTGCCAGCAGCGTCGGACAGGGCGGTTACGAGCAGTACTTC. Encoded protein: CASSVGQGGYEQYF.

V gene TRBV28 combines with J gene TRBJ2-1, with D tentatively TRBD2 (6 bases). CDR3 size: 12 residues. Germline V gives CDR1 MDHEN, CDR2 SYDVKM. V was clipped by 8 bases and J by 12 bases, with 17 bases between them. CDR3 nucleotide sequence: TGTGCCAGCGGGCCGGGGGACTTGGGGCAGTTCTTC. As protein: CASGPGDLGQFF.

There are many counts of this clonotype. The CDR3 loop is CSARPRGQSIRDTQYF. CDR3 nucleotides: TGCAGTGCTAGACCCCGAGGACAGTCCATTCGAGATACGCAGTATTTT. The chain joins TRBV20-1 to TRBJ2-3, with a tentative D call TRBD1 (6 bases). The CDR3 is made up of 16 amino acids. V was pared by 2 bases and J by 5 bases, with 20 bases between. The germline V gene has CDR1 DFQATT and CDR2 SNEGSKA (reference sequence).

This clonotype has only a few counts. The rearrangement uses TRBV6-1 and TRBJ2-7; D remains unclear. The CDR3 spans 12 residues. Trimming pared 4 bases from V and 4 bases from J, leaving 8 bases between. The germline V gene encodes CDR1 MNHNS and CDR2 SASEGT. The CDR3 loop is CASSGADYEQYF. The CDR3, as DNA: TGTGCCAGCAGTGGAGCAGATTACGAGCAGTACTTC.

The V call is TRBV7-2, the J call TRBJ2-1; TRBD2 might be the D (6 bases). Trimming took 1 base from V and 8 from J, leaving 18 bases between them. The CDR3 spans 16 residues. Germline V gene lookup returns CDR1 SGHTA and CDR2 FQGNSA. The CDR3 region has the DNA TGTGCCAGCAGCTTAGTGGCCGGGGGAGGTGTCGATGAGCAGTTCTTC. Protein product: CASSLVAGGGVDEQFF.

The table lists this clonotype with a few counts. The chain combines TRBV6-1 with TRBJ2-3; 7 nucleotides line up with TRBD1. J lost 2 bases, V lost 6 bases, and 5 bases had no gene match. Germline CDR1 and CDR2: MNHNS and SASEGT. The CDR3 totals 14 residues. The CDR3 region has the DNA TGTGCCAGCAGGGACAGGAGTCACACAGATACGCAGTATTTT. This translates into CASRDRSHTDTQYF.

This clonotype was picked up many times. V is TRBV30 and J is TRBJ2-1, with a weak D call TRBD2 (5 bases). Trimming removed 3 bases from V and 5 bases from J, with 8 bases in between. The CDR3 is 12 residues long. Looked up from germline, CDR1 is GTSNPN and CDR2 is SVGIG (reference sequence). This CDR3 is CAWRDLNNEQFF. The CDR3 coding sequence is TGTGCCTGGAGGGACTTGAACAATGAGCAGTTCTTC.

This clonotype was recorded many times. The V gene is TRBV28, the J gene TRBJ1-3; no firm D call. The CDR3 is 15 residues long. V was trimmed by 2 bases and J by 4 bases, leaving 12 bases between them. CDR1 and CDR2 from the germline V gene are MDHEN and SYDVKM. The CDR3 loop reads CASSLITVSGNTIYF. The CDR3 DNA reads as TGTGCCAGCAGTTTAATCACGGTTTCGGGAAACACCATATATTTT.

This clonotype was counted at least ten times. This sequence joins TRBV10-2 and TRBJ2-7; 8 bases are shared with TRBD2. The CDR3 covers 15 residues. With 3 bases clipped from V and 1 base from J, the junction kept 5 bases outside the gene matches. The germline V gene has CDR1 WSHSY and CDR2 SAAADI. The CDR3 region has the DNA TGCGCCAGCAGTGAAGAGGTAGCGGGATCCTACGAGCAGTACTTC. Amino acids: CASSEEVAGSYEQYF.

This clonotype appeared many times. This rearrangement joins TRBV20-1 to TRBJ1-5; TRBD1 might be the D (6 bases). The CDR3 has 17 residues. Germline-derived CDR1 and CDR2 are DFQATT and SNEGSKA (reference sequence). With 2 bases removed from V and 0 bases from J, the gap between germline ends came to 17 bases. The CDR3 DNA reads TGCAGTGCTAGATCGGGAGGGAACAGGGATAGCAATCAGCCCCAGCATTTT. Protein product: CSARSGGNRDSNQPQHF.

This clonotype appeared a few times. The CDR3 is CASSRDRVYEKLFF. The CDR3 DNA sequence: TGTGCCAGCAGCCGGGACAGGGTATATGAAAAACTGTTTTTT. This chain connects TRBV28 to TRBJ1-4, with 9 positions matching TRBD1. V lost 6 bases, J lost 6 bases, and 5 bases stayed unmatched. This CDR3 has 14 amino acids. Germline-derived CDR1 and CDR2 are MDHEN and SYDVKM.